The rows below give T cell receptor beta chains drawn from one sample of a study of CD8 T cells in ankylosing spondylitis. TCRdb re-called the 5' RACE reads through MiXCR, storing one row per CDR3 protein. The table lists 200,000 to 250,000 distinct CDR3 sequences, about 10% of them singletons, with 2% to 3% in the top ten. Sequencing used blood, either unsorted or a sorted T cell fraction (not recorded which). These receptors all stem from a male donor with ankylosing spondylitis or in good health (not recorded which). CDR3s include the opening cysteine and the closing phenylalanine or tryptophan. Each record gives: clone size, D gene, J gene, V gene, CDR3 protein, CDR3 DNA. D genes are given only for firm matches. Only some rows state a clone size, as once, few, many or a class for expanded clones.

>many|TRBD1|TRBJ2-1|TRBV5-1
CASSLEGGPYNEQFF
TGCGCCAGCAGCTTGGAAGGGGGCCCCTACAATGAGCAGTTCTTC
>many|-|TRBJ1-5|TRBV5-1
CASSLEGARNQPQHF
TGCGCCAGCAGCTTGGAAGGGGCGCGGAATCAGCCCCAGCATTTT
>many|TRBD2|TRBJ2-1|TRBV19
CASSIRTSGRYFSYNEQFF
TGTGCCAGTAGTATCAGGACTAGCGGGCGATATTTTTCCTACAATGAGCAGTTCTTC
>many|-|TRBJ2-1|TRBV5-1
CASSLPLARDINNEQFF
TGCGCCAGCAGCTTGCCACTTGCCCGGGACATAAACAATGAGCAGTTCTTC
>many|-|TRBJ2-6|TRBV4-2
CASSQAGGANVLTF
TGTGCCAGCAGCCAAGCAGGTGGGGCCAACGTCCTGACTTTC
>few|-|TRBJ1-3|TRBV7-2
CASSLVGQPGNTIYF
TGTGCCAGCAGCTTAGTTGGGCAACCTGGAAACACCATATATTTT
>many|TRBD1|TRBJ1-5|TRBV6-2/TRBV6-3
CASSPLLGQGGQPQHF
TGTGCCAGCAGTCCGTTATTAGGACAGGGGGGTCAGCCCCAGCATTTT
>many|-|TRBJ1-1|TRBV6-1
CASTLVPNTEAFF
TGTGCCAGCACCCTGGTCCCGAACACTGAAGCTTTCTTT
>many|TRBD2|TRBJ2-1|TRBV20-1
CSAPTSGVSNEQFF
TGCAGTGCTCCGACTAGCGGGGTTTCTAATGAGCAGTTCTTC
>-|-|TRBJ1-1|TRBV27
CASSWGAGRSAFF
TGTGCCAGCAGTTGGGGGGCAGGTAGATCGGCTTTCTTT
>many|-|TRBJ1-6|TRBV18
CASSPGALNSPLHF
TGTGCCAGCTCACCTGGGGCATTGAATTCACCCCTCCACTTT
>-|TRBD1|TRBJ1-2|TRBV7-2
CASSSQGASNGYTF
TGTGCCAGCAGCTCACAGGGGGCGAGCAATGGCTACACCTTC
>few|-|TRBJ2-7|TRBV29-1
CSVVGGSSYEQYF
TGCAGCGTTGTAGGCGGAAGCTCCTACGAGCAGTACTTC
>many|-|TRBJ2-1|TRBV20-1
CSAIQGRAYNEQFF
TGCAGTGCTATACAGGGTAGAGCCTACAATGAGCAGTTCTTC
>many|TRBD1|TRBJ2-7|TRBV7-6
CASSPETGREQYF
TGTGCCAGCAGCCCCGAGACAGGGCGCGAGCAGTACTTC
>many|TRBD2|TRBJ2-7|TRBV3-1
CASSQSGTSGYEQYF
TGTGCCAGCAGCCAATCCGGGACTAGCGGCTACGAGCAGTACTTC
>many|-|TRBJ1-1|TRBV5-1
CASSLELPSTTEAFF
TGCGCCAGCAGCTTGGAGCTGCCGTCGACTACTGAAGCTTTCTTT
>many|TRBD1|TRBJ2-7|TRBV4-1
CASSQGQGASEQYF
TGCGCCAGCAGCCAAGGACAGGGCGCGAGTGAGCAGTACTTC
>many|-|TRBJ1-5|TRBV5-1
CASSSGAQGNQPQHF
TGCGCCAGCAGCTCCGGCGCGCAGGGCAATCAGCCCCAGCATTTT
>many|TRBD1|TRBJ2-6|TRBV5-1
CASSNLGTGTSGANVLTF
TGCGCCAGCAGTAACCTCGGGACAGGGACATCTGGGGCCAACGTCCTGACTTTC
>many|TRBD1|TRBJ2-2|TRBV5-6
CASSLSRGLWGTGELFF
TGTGCCAGCAGCTTGTCCAGGGGGCTCTGGGGCACCGGGGAGCTGTTTTTT
>-|-|TRBJ2-4|TRBV7-9
CASFLGTGAKNIQYF
TGTGCCAGCTTTCTGGGAACGGGGGCCAAAAACATTCAGTACTTC
>many|-|TRBJ2-7|TRBV6-1
CASSPGGGSYEQYF
TGTGCCAGCAGCCCCGGTGGGGGCTCCTACGAGCAGTACTTC
>-|TRBD1|TRBJ1-1|TRBV29-1
CSVRQGLNTEAFF
TGCAGCGTCCGACAGGGACTGAACACTGAAGCTTTCTTT
>many|TRBD1|TRBJ1-6|TRBV12-3/TRBV12-4
CASSLVGQLNSPLHF
TGTGCCAGCAGTTTAGTGGGACAGTTAAATTCACCCCTCCACTTT
>-|TRBD1|TRBJ2-1|TRBV7-9
CASRSYGTGRDNEQFF
TGTGCCAGCAGGTCCTACGGGACAGGTAGGGACAATGAGCAGTTCTTC